A selection of T cell receptor beta chains follows, all from one sample in a study of blood T cells in healthy people across ages. MiXCR, applied by TCRdb to the 5' RACE reads, yields one record per CDR3 protein. The sample lists about 2 million distinct CDR3 sequences; roughly 49% were seen once. The sample was blood. Every receptor here comes from a woman aged 40-49 years in good health. CDR3s include the opening cysteine and the closing phenylalanine or tryptophan. The order of the fields is D gene, V gene, J gene, CDR3 protein. D genes are given only for firm matches.

d_call: TRBD1; v_call: TRBV5-1; j_call: TRBJ2-1; cdr3_aa: CASSSVLDRAYNEQFF
d_call: TRBD2; v_call: TRBV27; j_call: TRBJ2-5; cdr3_aa: CASSLEGSGVQETQYF
d_call: TRBD1; v_call: TRBV25-1; j_call: TRBJ2-3; cdr3_aa: CASSERDRGWDTQYF
d_call: NA; v_call: TRBV4-1; j_call: TRBJ1-2; cdr3_aa: CASSQAVLRPANYGYTF
d_call: TRBD1; v_call: TRBV7-2; j_call: TRBJ2-3; cdr3_aa: CASSSDREDTQYF
d_call: NA; v_call: TRBV7-8; j_call: TRBJ2-1; cdr3_aa: CASSLAGPLNEQFF
d_call: NA; v_call: TRBV3-1; j_call: TRBJ2-7; cdr3_aa: CASSQGSAGTTYEQYF
d_call: NA; v_call: TRBV12-3/TRBV12-4; j_call: TRBJ1-6; cdr3_aa: CASSQWTAVNSPLHF
d_call: TRBD1; v_call: TRBV20-1; j_call: TRBJ1-5; cdr3_aa: CSAPTGASGQPQHF
d_call: NA; v_call: TRBV2; j_call: TRBJ2-3; cdr3_aa: CASSEALGATDTQYF
d_call: TRBD2; v_call: TRBV27; j_call: TRBJ2-1; cdr3_aa: CASKFGGGAGYNEQFF
d_call: NA; v_call: TRBV20-1; j_call: TRBJ2-2; cdr3_aa: CSARDRRGYMELFF
d_call: TRBD1; v_call: TRBV7-9; j_call: TRBJ1-2; cdr3_aa: CASSLSGQGSYGYTF
d_call: TRBD2; v_call: TRBV28; j_call: TRBJ2-7; cdr3_aa: CASSLGAGFGTQYF
d_call: NA; v_call: TRBV6-1; j_call: TRBJ1-4; cdr3_aa: CASTPMGGAGEKLFF
d_call: TRBD2; v_call: TRBV20-1; j_call: TRBJ2-5; cdr3_aa: CSANLAREGTQYF
d_call: TRBD2; v_call: TRBV6-2/TRBV6-3; j_call: TRBJ2-3; cdr3_aa: CASSPRTSGGLVDTQYF
d_call: NA; v_call: TRBV3-1; j_call: TRBJ1-4; cdr3_aa: CASSQYRREEKLFF
d_call: NA; v_call: TRBV6-5; j_call: TRBJ1-6; cdr3_aa: CASSYSGQGGLSSYNSPLHF
d_call: NA; v_call: TRBV27; j_call: TRBJ2-1; cdr3_aa: CASRGGGTYNEQFF
d_call: NA; v_call: TRBV6-5; j_call: TRBJ2-1; cdr3_aa: CATGYNNNEQFF
d_call: NA; v_call: TRBV6-6; j_call: TRBJ2-3; cdr3_aa: CASSDAATDTQYF
d_call: NA; v_call: TRBV4-3; j_call: TRBJ2-2; cdr3_aa: CASSQLRTVAGELFF
d_call: NA; v_call: TRBV29-1; j_call: TRBJ1-1; cdr3_aa: CSAPGLDTEAFF
d_call: NA; v_call: TRBV7-2; j_call: TRBJ2-7; cdr3_aa: CASSLAPTTSEQYF
d_call: NA; v_call: TRBV9; j_call: TRBJ2-4; cdr3_aa: CASSVVSGGPYNEQYF
d_call: TRBD1; v_call: TRBV2; j_call: TRBJ2-1; cdr3_aa: CASRDRGQGEQFF
d_call: TRBD1; v_call: TRBV9; j_call: TRBJ2-1; cdr3_aa: CASSPQGISYNGQFF
d_call: NA; v_call: TRBV6-6; j_call: TRBJ2-3; cdr3_aa: CASRRGLPRSTDTQYF
d_call: TRBD1; v_call: TRBV11-2; j_call: TRBJ2-7; cdr3_aa: CASSLWDRDSHFYEQYF
d_call: NA; v_call: TRBV5-6; j_call: NA; cdr3_aa: CASSQRDRFYEQYF
d_call: NA; v_call: TRBV20-1; j_call: TRBJ2-5; cdr3_aa: CSAVPAASGGAQYF
d_call: NA; v_call: TRBV29-1; j_call: TRBJ1-2; cdr3_aa: CSVEDLNRSYGYTF
d_call: NA; v_call: TRBV4-1; j_call: TRBJ2-6; cdr3_aa: CASSSDRTGANVLTF
d_call: TRBD1; v_call: TRBV6-5; j_call: TRBJ1-2; cdr3_aa: CASKGQGAANYGYTF
d_call: NA; v_call: TRBV20-1; j_call: TRBJ2-7; cdr3_aa: CSAEAGNLNYEQYF
d_call: NA; v_call: TRBV27; j_call: TRBJ1-1; cdr3_aa: CASSLLQGNTEAFF
d_call: NA; v_call: TRBV12-3/TRBV12-4; j_call: TRBJ1-2; cdr3_aa: CASSSFLQGEVPYGYTF
d_call: NA; v_call: TRBV7-8; j_call: TRBJ2-7; cdr3_aa: CASSLRSPRRLNWYEQYF
d_call: NA; v_call: TRBV12-3/TRBV12-4; j_call: TRBJ1-5; cdr3_aa: CASSLVSGMDNQPQHF
d_call: NA; v_call: TRBV6-1; j_call: TRBJ2-5; cdr3_aa: CASARVQETQYF
d_call: NA; v_call: TRBV7-9; j_call: TRBJ1-2; cdr3_aa: CASSLGQVRSYGYTF
d_call: TRBD2; v_call: TRBV7-2; j_call: TRBJ2-3; cdr3_aa: CASSLEKLAGTSDTQYF
d_call: TRBD2; v_call: TRBV7-3; j_call: TRBJ2-1; cdr3_aa: CASSSRSGGEYNEQFF
d_call: NA; v_call: TRBV4-1; j_call: TRBJ1-2; cdr3_aa: CASSQNFDHTF
d_call: TRBD2; v_call: TRBV20-1; j_call: TRBJ2-7; cdr3_aa: CSAIPGLAGFGSYEQYF
d_call: NA; v_call: TRBV6-2/TRBV6-3; j_call: TRBJ1-2; cdr3_aa: CASGDSVAGGYTF
d_call: TRBD2; v_call: TRBV9; j_call: TRBJ2-1; cdr3_aa: CASSRAGGQLNEQFF
d_call: TRBD1; v_call: TRBV4-2; j_call: TRBJ2-3; cdr3_aa: CASSPTGSDTQYF
d_call: TRBD2; v_call: TRBV10-3; j_call: TRBJ2-3; cdr3_aa: CAISDTGTSGASSTDTQYF
d_call: NA; v_call: TRBV20-1; j_call: TRBJ2-3; cdr3_aa: CSAIRTVADTQYF
d_call: NA; v_call: TRBV5-1; j_call: TRBJ2-5; cdr3_aa: CASSFGGGEFQTQYF
d_call: TRBD1; v_call: TRBV7-9; j_call: TRBJ2-1; cdr3_aa: CASSSRGQGSNNEQFF
d_call: TRBD2; v_call: TRBV20-1; j_call: TRBJ2-3; cdr3_aa: CSARVPRTSWADTQYF